These T cell receptor beta chains were read from a single sample in a study of cytomegalovirus exposure and HLA in healthy donors. The assay was immunoSEQ multiplex PCR, and TCRdb's table has in-frame clones only and misses some. The profile shows roughly 99,000 clones, over 70% of them singletons. The sample taken for sequencing was PBMCs. These TCRs come from a man under 40 in good health and CMV-seronegative. CDR3s include the opening cysteine and the closing phenylalanine or tryptophan. D genes are given only for firm matches. Expanded clones get a size class; other rows say once, few or many, or leave the size out.

D: -; V: TRBV29-1; size: -; J: TRBJ2-1; length: 15; CDR3: CSVGVGGLGGNEQFF; DNA: TGCAGCGTTGGGGTTGGGGGGCTCGGGGGGAATGAGCAGTTCTTC
D: -; V: TRBV12-5; size: -; J: TRBJ2-6; length: 16; CDR3: CASGRDRCSGANVLTF; DNA: TGTGCTAGTGGGCGGGACAGATGCTCTGGGGCCAACGTCCTGACTTTC
D: TRBD1; V: TRBV30; size: few; J: TRBJ1-5; length: 15; CDR3: CAWRDRGKGNQPQHF; DNA: TGTGCCTGGAGGGACAGGGGAAAGGGCAATCAGCCCCAGCATTTT
D: TRBD2; V: TRBV27; size: -; J: TRBJ2-2; length: 15; CDR3: CASTSLADDTGELFF; DNA: TGTGCCAGCACCTCTCTAGCGGACGACACCGGGGAGCTGTTTTTT
D: TRBD1; V: TRBV6-5; size: -; J: TRBJ1-1; length: 14; CDR3: CASRKQGTYTEAFF; DNA: TGTGCCAGCAGGAAACAGGGGACGTACACTGAAGCTTTCTTT
D: -; V: TRBV5-1; size: -; J: TRBJ1-1; length: 14; CDR3: CASSSQVVSTEAFF; DNA: TGCGCCAGCAGCTCCCAGGTGGTAAGCACTGAAGCTTTCTTT
D: -; V: TRBV15; size: -; J: TRBJ2-5; length: 12; CDR3: CATSRDLGTQYF; DNA: TGTGCCACCAGCAGAGATCTAGGGACCCAGTACTTC
D: TRBD1; V: TRBV30; size: -; J: TRBJ2-2; length: 15; CDR3: CAWSVWGQWAGELFF; DNA: TGTGCCTGGAGTGTATGGGGACAGTGGGCCGGGGAGCTGTTTTTT
D: -; V: TRBV28; size: -; J: TRBJ1-2; length: 12; CDR3: CASSLNLFGYTF; DNA: TGTGCCAGCAGTTTAAATCTGTTCGGCTACACCTTC
D: -; V: TRBV5-4; size: -; J: TRBJ1-2; length: 13; CDR3: CASSSRGNYGYTF; DNA: TGTGCCAGCAGCTCCCGGGGTAACTATGGCTACACCTTC
D: TRBD1; V: TRBV7-8; size: -; J: TRBJ2-7; length: 14; CDR3: CASSLVTTGREQYF; DNA: TGTGCCAGCAGCTTAGTGACGACAGGGCGTGAGCAGTACTTC
D: TRBD2; V: TRBV9; size: -; J: TRBJ2-7; length: 14; CDR3: CASSVGASGDEQYF; DNA: TGTGCCAGCAGCGTAGGTGCTAGCGGGGACGAGCAGTACTTC
D: -; V: TRBV11-2; size: -; J: TRBJ2-7; length: 15; CDR3: CASSLDRGGRYEQYF; DNA: TGTGCCAGCAGCTTAGATCGCGGGGGCCGGTACGAGCAGTACTTC
D: TRBD2; V: TRBV4-1; size: -; J: TRBJ2-5; length: 16; CDR3: CASSQDGKLAGETQYF; DNA: TGCGCCAGCAGCCAAGATGGGAAACTAGCGGGGGAGACCCAGTACTTC
D: -; V: TRBV18; size: -; J: TRBJ2-5; length: 14; CDR3: CASSLGQLQETQYF; DNA: TGTGCCAGCTCCTTGGGACAACTGCAAGAGACCCAGTACTTC
D: -; V: TRBV10-2; size: -; J: TRBJ1-4; length: 13; CDR3: CATTPRANEKLFF; DNA: TGCGCCACCACTCCCAGGGCTAATGAAAAACTGTTTTTT
D: -; V: TRBV9; size: once; J: TRBJ1-2; length: 12; CDR3: CASSVGQYGYTF; DNA: TGTGCCAGCAGCGTAGGGCAGTATGGCTACACCTTC
D: TRBD1; V: TRBV6-1; size: -; J: TRBJ2-5; length: 17; CDR3: CASSEGDRWGSVETQYF; DNA: TGTGCCAGCAGTGAAGGGGACAGGTGGGGGTCAGTGGAGACCCAGTACTTC
D: -; V: TRBV11-2; size: -; J: TRBJ1-5; length: 14; CDR3: CASSLDRGGQPQHF; DNA: TGTGCCAGCAGCTTAGACAGGGGAGGGCAGCCCCAGCATTTT
D: TRBD2; V: TRBV4-1; size: -; J: TRBJ2-3; length: 16; CDR3: CASSRLLAGATDTQYF; DNA: TGCGCCAGCAGCCGCCTTCTAGCGGGAGCCACAGATACGCAGTATTTT
D: -; V: TRBV15; size: -; J: TRBJ2-1; length: 16; CDR3: CATSRAGAGSYNEQFF; DNA: TGTGCCACCAGCAGAGCAGGAGCGGGCTCATACAATGAGCAGTTCTTC
D: -; V: TRBV7-8; size: -; J: TRBJ2-3; length: 14; CDR3: CASSPGTSTDTQYF; DNA: TGTGCCAGCAGCCCCGGGACTAGCACAGATACGCAGTATTTT
D: TRBD2; V: TRBV4-1; size: once; J: TRBJ2-7; length: 17; CDR3: CASSQEKTVAGGYEQYF; DNA: TGCGCCAGCAGCCAAGAGAAAACGGTAGCGGGAGGGTACGAGCAGTACTTC
D: -; V: TRBV5-1; size: -; J: TRBJ2-7; length: 15; CDR3: CASSLGAGIGYEQYF; DNA: TGCGCCAGCAGCTTGGGGGCAGGGATAGGGTACGAGCAGTACTTC
D: TRBD2; V: TRBV6-5; size: few; J: TRBJ2-7; length: 13; CDR3: CASSYSLAGEQYF; DNA: TGTGCCAGCAGTTACTCTCTAGCGGGAGAGCAGTACTTC
D: TRBD2; V: TRBV7-2; size: -; J: TRBJ2-7; length: 15; CDR3: CASSVTSGGSGEQYF; DNA: TGTGCCAGCAGCGTGACTAGCGGGGGGTCTGGCGAGCAGTACTTC
D: TRBD2; V: TRBV30; size: -; J: TRBJ2-5; length: 15; CDR3: CAWTSGRAQVETQYF; DNA: TGTGCCTGGACTAGCGGGAGGGCCCAGGTAGAGACCCAGTACTTC
D: TRBD1; V: TRBV6-5; size: -; J: TRBJ1-1; length: 15; CDR3: CASRIQGVMNTEAFF; DNA: TGTGCCAGCAGGATACAGGGGGTGATGAACACTGAAGCTTTCTTT
D: TRBD1; V: TRBV13; size: -; J: TRBJ1-6; length: 15; CDR3: CASSPAGQGDSPLHF; DNA: TGTGCCAGCAGCCCAGCGGGACAGGGAGATTCACCCCTCCACTTT
D: -; V: TRBV25-1; size: -; J: TRBJ2-5; length: 15; CDR3: CASSELVASPETQYF; DNA: TGTGCCAGCAGTGAATTGGTGGCTAGCCCAGAGACCCAGTACTTC
D: -; V: TRBV29-1; size: once; J: TRBJ1-1; length: 13; CDR3: CSVPRGGNTEAFF; DNA: TGCAGCGTACCGAGAGGCGGGAACACTGAAGCTTTCTTT
D: TRBD2; V: TRBV30; size: -; J: TRBJ2-7; length: 13; CDR3: CAWSLAGRYEQYF; DNA: TGTGCCTGGAGCCTAGCGGGACGCTACGAGCAGTACTTC
D: TRBD2; V: TRBV5-4; size: once; J: TRBJ2-3; length: 17; CDR3: CASSLAGGATSTDTQYF; DNA: TGTGCCAGCAGCTTGGCCGGGGGGGCAACCTCCACAGATACGCAGTATTTT
D: -; V: TRBV28; size: -; J: TRBJ2-1; length: 14; CDR3: CASSQRGGINEQFF; DNA: TGTGCCAGCAGTCAGAGGGGAGGAATCAATGAGCAGTTCTTC
D: TRBD1; V: TRBV4-1; size: -; J: TRBJ1-2; length: 14; CDR3: CASSNPTGKDGYTF; DNA: TGCGCCAGCAGCAACCCGACAGGGAAGGATGGCTACACCTTC
D: -; V: TRBV14; size: -; J: TRBJ1-1; length: 15; CDR3: CASSQSTYGNTEAFF; DNA: TGTGCCAGCAGCCAATCGACTTATGGGAACACTGAAGCTTTCTTT
D: TRBD1; V: TRBV19; size: -; J: TRBJ1-2; length: 14; CDR3: CASHDSGGPSGYTF; DNA: TGTGCCAGCCACGACTCAGGGGGCCCGAGTGGCTACACCTTC